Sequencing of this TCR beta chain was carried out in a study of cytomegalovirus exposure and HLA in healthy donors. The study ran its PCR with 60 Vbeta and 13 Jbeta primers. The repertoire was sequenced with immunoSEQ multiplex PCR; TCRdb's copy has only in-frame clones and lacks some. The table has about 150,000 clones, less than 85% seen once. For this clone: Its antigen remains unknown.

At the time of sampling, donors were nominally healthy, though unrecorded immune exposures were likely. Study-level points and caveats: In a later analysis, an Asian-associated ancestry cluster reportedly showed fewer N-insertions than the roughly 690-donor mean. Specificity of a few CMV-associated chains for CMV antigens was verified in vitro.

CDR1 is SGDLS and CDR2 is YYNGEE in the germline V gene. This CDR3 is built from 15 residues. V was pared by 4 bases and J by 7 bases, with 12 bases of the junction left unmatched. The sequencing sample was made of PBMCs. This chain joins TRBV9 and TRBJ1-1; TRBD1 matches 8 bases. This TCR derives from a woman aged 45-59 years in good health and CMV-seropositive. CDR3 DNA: TGTGCCAGCAGCCCTGACGGACAGGGAAAGGGTGAAGCTTTCTTT. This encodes CASSPDGQGKGEAFF.